This paragraph reports one T cell receptor beta chain. Germline-derived CDR1 and CDR2 are LNHNV and YYDKDF (reference sequence). V lost 0 bases and J lost 3, with 5 bases in between. The CDR3 spans 13 residues. Clones were sequenced by immunoSEQ multiplex PCR, and TCRdb holds only the in-frame ones, with some missing. The table lists 74,000 or so clones, around nine tenths of them singletons. This specimen comes from a study of T cell changes during pregnancy in multiple sclerosis. This receptor was taken from a female donor with multiple sclerosis, enrolled in a pregnancy study. V and J are TRBV15 and TRBJ1-1, with no clear D. Sequenced material: CD4+ T cells from peripheral blood mononuclear cells, taken before pregnancy. CDR3 DNA sequence: TGTGCCACCAGCAGAGATCAGGACACTGAAGCTTTCTTT. It specifies CATSRDQDTEAFF.